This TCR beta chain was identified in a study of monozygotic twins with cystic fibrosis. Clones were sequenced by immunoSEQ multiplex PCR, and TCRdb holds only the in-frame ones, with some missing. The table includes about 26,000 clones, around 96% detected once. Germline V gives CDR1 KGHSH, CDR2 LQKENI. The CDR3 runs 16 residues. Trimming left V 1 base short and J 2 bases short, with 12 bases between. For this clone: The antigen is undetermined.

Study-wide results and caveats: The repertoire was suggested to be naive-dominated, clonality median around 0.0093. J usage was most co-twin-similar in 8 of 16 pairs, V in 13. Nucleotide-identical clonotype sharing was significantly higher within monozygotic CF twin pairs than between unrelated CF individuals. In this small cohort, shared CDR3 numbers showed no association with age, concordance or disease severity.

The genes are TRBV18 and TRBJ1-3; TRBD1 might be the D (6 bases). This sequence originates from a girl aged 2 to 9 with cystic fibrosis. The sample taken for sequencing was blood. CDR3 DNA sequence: TGTGCCAGCTCACCACGTGCGGGGGCGCCTGGAAACACCATATATTTT. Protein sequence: CASSPRAGAPGNTIYF.